This T cell receptor beta chain was sequenced in a study of T cells after yellow fever vaccination. About the study: Those fractions that held only low numbers of cells were prepared using the SMART-Seq v4 Ultra Low Input RNA kit. Findings of the study overall: The bulk population could contribute abundant contaminating clonotypes to FACS-sorted repertoires. Researchers noted that a small share of clonotypes showed up in both CD4 and CD8 compartments.

This CDR3 spans 18 amino acids. Germline assignment: CDR1 SGHVS and CDR2 FQNEAQ. Trimming removed 5 bases from V and 4 bases from J; junction bases left unmatched: 13. This clonotype came up a few times. As yet, its antigen is unknown. 5'RACE template switching generated TCR cDNA, adding a universal primer site and UMIs. TCRdb independently ran MiXCR on the 5' RACE reads; one entry per CDR3 protein. Of just under 600,000 distinct CDR3 sequences listed, about 13% are singletons. This sequence joins TRBV7-8 and TRBJ2-2, with 10 positions matching TRBD2. The sample in question was PBMCs, obtained on the day of the yellow fever booster vaccination. This clonotype originated in a man in his thirties or forties who received the YFV17D yellow fever vaccine. The CDR3 DNA follows: TGTGCCAGCAGCCCATTCAAAGGGCTAGCGGGAGTCACCGGGGAGCTGTTTTTT. This translates into CASSPFKGLAGVTGELFF.